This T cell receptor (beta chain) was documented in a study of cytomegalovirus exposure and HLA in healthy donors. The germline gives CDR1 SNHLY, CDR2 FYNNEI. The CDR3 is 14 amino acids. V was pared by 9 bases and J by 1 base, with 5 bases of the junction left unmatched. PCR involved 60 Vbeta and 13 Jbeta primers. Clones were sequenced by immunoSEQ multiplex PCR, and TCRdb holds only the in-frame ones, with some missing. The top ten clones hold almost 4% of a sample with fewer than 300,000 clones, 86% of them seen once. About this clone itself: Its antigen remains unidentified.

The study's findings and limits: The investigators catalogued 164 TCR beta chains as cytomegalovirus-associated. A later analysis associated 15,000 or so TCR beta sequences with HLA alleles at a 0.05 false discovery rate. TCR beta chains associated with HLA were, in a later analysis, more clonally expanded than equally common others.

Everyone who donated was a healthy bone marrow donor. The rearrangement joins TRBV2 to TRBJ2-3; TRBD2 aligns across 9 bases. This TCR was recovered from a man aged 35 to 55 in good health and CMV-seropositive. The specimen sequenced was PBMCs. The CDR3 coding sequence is TGTGCCAGTATACTAGCGGGTGGCACAGATACGCAGTATTTT. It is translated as CASILAGGTDTQYF. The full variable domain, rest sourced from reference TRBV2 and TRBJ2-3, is EPEVTQTPSHQVTQMGQEVILRCVPISNHLYFYWYRQILGQKVEFLVSFYNNEISEKSEIFDDQFSVERPDGSNFTLKIRSTKLEDSAMYFCASILAGGTDTQYFGPGTRLTVL.